The rows below give T cell receptor beta chains drawn from one sample of a study of cytomegalovirus exposure and HLA in healthy donors. TCRdb's table, derived via immunoSEQ multiplex PCR, lists solely in-frame clones and lacks some. Among 150,000 to 200,000 clones listed, about nine tenths were seen once. The sequencing input was PBMCs. Source of these receptors: a woman younger than 45 in good health and CMV-seronegative. CDR3s include the opening cysteine and the closing phenylalanine or tryptophan. Fields, in order: D gene, J gene, clone size, V gene, CDR3 protein, CDR3 DNA. D genes are given only for firm matches. A row's size may be missing; if present it is once, few, many or a size class.

>TRBD1|TRBJ2-3|-|TRBV27
CASSINARGTDTQYF
TGTGCCAGCAGCATTAATGCCAGGGGGACAGATACGCAGTATTTT
>-|TRBJ2-1|once|TRBV9
CASSSSGGSYNEQFF
TGTGCCAGCAGCTCCTCAGGGGGGTCCTACAATGAGCAGTTCTTC
>-|TRBJ2-5|-|TRBV7-9
CASSFGETQYF
TGTGCCAGCAGCTTCGGAGAGACCCAGTACTTC
>-|TRBJ2-7|few|TRBV30
CAWRRPGGGEEQYF
TGTGCCTGGAGAAGGCCAGGCGGTGGGGAAGAGCAGTACTTC
>TRBD1|TRBJ1-4|-|TRBV19
CASSITGGSDEKLFF
TGTGCCAGTAGTATAACAGGGGGTTCGGATGAAAAACTGTTTTTT
>TRBD2|TRBJ2-7|-|TRBV19
CASSPDPASSGGYEQYF
TGTGCCAGTAGTCCAGACCCGGCCTCTAGCGGGGGTTACGAGCAGTACTTC
>-|TRBJ1-5|-|TRBV5-6
CASSLSWRASNQPQHF
TGTGCCAGCAGCTTGAGTTGGCGGGCGAGCAATCAGCCCCAGCATTTT
>TRBD2|TRBJ2-3|-|TRBV2
CASSEGRSGPYSGNTQYF
TGTGCCAGCAGTGAAGGTCGTAGCGGGCCCTACTCAGGGAATACGCAGTATTTT
>-|TRBJ1-4|once|TRBV5-1
CASSGDAGVEKLFF
TGCGCCAGCAGCGGGGACGCAGGGGTTGAAAAACTGTTTTTT
>TRBD1|TRBJ1-2|once|TRBV2
CASSGQGSAYGYTF
TGTGCCAGCAGTGGACAGGGTTCTGCCTATGGCTACACCTTC
>-|TRBJ2-7|-|TRBV27
CASTQGSYEQYF
TGTGCCAGCACTCAGGGTTCCTACGAGCAGTACTTC
>TRBD1|TRBJ1-2|-|TRBV19
CATGRTGTNYGYTF
TGTGCCACTGGTCGGACAGGAACTAACTATGGCTACACCTTC
>-|TRBJ2-7|-|TRBV27
CASSPQDRNLNYEQYF
TGTGCCAGCAGTCCCCAAGACCGAAATCTAAACTACGAGCAGTACTTC
>-|TRBJ2-7|-|TRBV7-9
CASSLVQATYEQYF
TGTGCCAGCAGCTTAGTCCAGGCCACCTACGAGCAGTACTTC
>-|TRBJ2-3|-|TRBV5-8
CASSLAPSGTDTQYF
TGTGCCAGCAGCTTGGCGCCTAGCGGCACAGATACGCAGTATTTT
>TRBD1|TRBJ2-3|-|TRBV2
CASRDRGGTDTQYF
TGTGCCAGCAGAGACAGGGGTGGGACAGATACGCAGTATTTT
>-|TRBJ1-2|once|TRBV27
CASSKGSGYTF
TGTGCCAGCAGTAAAGGGAGCGGCTACACCTTC
>TRBD1|TRBJ1-5|-|TRBV5-1
CASSLARTGENQPQHF
TGCGCCAGCAGCTTGGCCCGGACAGGGGAGAATCAGCCCCAGCATTTT
>TRBD2|TRBJ2-6|-|TRBV27
CASSRIAGSYSGANVLTF
TGTGCCAGCAGCCGCATAGCGGGAAGTTACTCTGGGGCCAACGTCCTGACTTTC
>TRBD1|TRBJ1-2|-|TRBV25-1
CASRNDRGLGNGYTF
TGTGCCAGCAGGAACGACAGGGGGTTGGGGAATGGCTACACCTTC
>-|TRBJ2-4|-|TRBV7-2
CASSLSRARHIQYF
TGTGCCAGCAGCTTATCACGGGCTAGGCACATTCAGTACTTC
>-|TRBJ2-5|-|TRBV11-2
CASSLRTVSYQETQYF
TGTGCCAGCAGCCTCCGGACAGTTTCGTACCAAGAGACCCAGTACTTC
>TRBD2|TRBJ2-5|-|TRBV4-2
CASSLKSSGEGTQYF
TGTGCCAGCAGCCTCAAATCTAGCGGGGAAGGGACCCAGTACTTC
>-|TRBJ1-1|-|TRBV5-1
CASSAGSEAFF
TGCGCCAGCAGCGCAGGGAGTGAAGCTTTCTTT
>TRBD1|TRBJ2-7|-|TRBV9
CASSVAGQGPSYEQYF
TGTGCCAGCAGCGTAGCCGGACAGGGGCCCTCCTACGAGCAGTACTTC
>-|TRBJ2-7|-|TRBV6-1
CASSGRASYEQYF
TGTGCCAGCAGTGGAAGGGCATCCTACGAGCAGTACTTC
>-|TRBJ2-7|once|TRBV6-1
CASSDRDSGEQYF
TGTGCCAGCAGTGACAGAGATTCGGGGGAGCAGTACTTC
>-|TRBJ1-1|medium-sized|TRBV6-5
CASSSRVETEAFF
TGTGCCAGCAGTTCCAGGGTTGAGACTGAAGCTTTCTTT
>-|TRBJ2-3|-|TRBV12-5
CASGLADAQSSTDTQYF
TGTGCTAGTGGTTTGGCGGACGCTCAAAGTAGCACAGATACGCAGTATTTT
>-|TRBJ2-7|-|TRBV11-1
CASSFHLSSYEQYF
TGTGCCAGCAGCTTTCACCTAAGCTCCTACGAGCAGTACTTC
>TRBD1|TRBJ1-2|few|TRBV6-1
CASSEPGQGANNYGYTF
TGTGCCAGCAGTGAACCTGGGCAGGGGGCGAACAACTATGGCTACACCTTC
>-|TRBJ1-2|once|TRBV19
CASSIGRTNYGYTF
TGTGCCAGTAGTATTGGCCGTACTAACTATGGCTACACCTTC
>-|TRBJ2-1|-|TRBV20-1
CSAAREQFF
TGCAGTGCAGCACGCGAGCAGTTCTTC
>-|TRBJ2-2|-|TRBV6-5
CASSYRGALGELFF
TGTGCCAGCAGTTACAGGGGCGCATTGGGGGAGCTGTTTTTT
>TRBD2|TRBJ2-5|-|TRBV30
CAWSPAGRGETQYF
TGTGCCTGGAGCCCAGCAGGGAGGGGAGAGACCCAGTACTTC
>-|TRBJ2-2|-|TRBV2
CASSESDEVSTGELFF
TGTGCCAGCAGTGAATCCGATGAGGTTTCGACCGGGGAGCTGTTTTTT
>-|TRBJ2-3|-|TRBV7-2
CASSDGRDTQYF
TGTGCCAGCAGCGACGGGAGAGATACGCAGTATTTT
>-|TRBJ2-7|-|TRBV7-3
CASSHTGDSGREQYF
TGTGCCAGCAGCCATACTGGGGACTCGGGTCGAGAGCAGTACTTC
>-|TRBJ2-3|-|TRBV6-5
CASSKLGGDTQYF
TGTGCCAGCAGCAAGCTAGGAGGAGATACGCAGTATTTT
>TRBD2|TRBJ2-7|-|TRBV27
CASSKKTTGLAGSVEQYF
TGTGCCAGCAGCAAGAAAACTACAGGACTAGCGGGGTCGGTCGAGCAGTACTTC
>TRBD1|TRBJ2-5|-|TRBV9
CASSVGGTGQETQYF
TGTGCCAGCAGCGTAGGGGGGACAGGACAAGAGACCCAGTACTTC
>-|TRBJ2-7|-|TRBV6-5
CASSRGPAYEQYF
TGTGCCAGCAGTAGAGGTCCAGCCTACGAGCAGTACTTC
>TRBD1|TRBJ1-2|-|TRBV5-6
CASSWRDREANGYTF
TGTGCCAGCAGCTGGAGGGACAGGGAGGCAAATGGCTACACCTTC
>-|TRBJ1-2|-|TRBV30
CAWSVDSNYGYTF
TGTGCCTGGAGTGTTGACTCTAACTATGGCTACACCTTC
>TRBD1|TRBJ2-2|-|TRBV5-1
CASSLSRTGGPGELFF
TGCGCCAGCAGCTTGAGCCGGACAGGGGGCCCCGGGGAGCTGTTTTTT
>-|TRBJ1-1|-|TRBV6-5
CASGSGLTGNTEAFF
TGTGCCAGTGGATCGGGCCTAACAGGGAACACTGAAGCTTTCTTT
>-|TRBJ2-7|-|TRBV9
CASSVATGYEQYF
TGTGCCAGCAGCGTAGCTACGGGTTACGAGCAGTACTTC
>-|TRBJ2-2|-|TRBV5-1
CASSLGQPNTGELFF
TGCGCCAGCAGCTTGGGACAACCGAACACCGGGGAGCTGTTTTTT
>TRBD1|TRBJ2-5|-|TRBV5-4
CASSQDRGPMYQETQYF
TGTGCCAGCAGCCAGGACAGGGGGCCCATGTACCAAGAGACCCAGTACTTC
>-|TRBJ2-1|-|TRBV9
CASSVGAGASYNEQFF
TGTGCCAGCAGCGTAGGGGCAGGAGCGTCCTACAATGAGCAGTTCTTC
>-|TRBJ1-1|-|TRBV6-5
CASRGSAGTNTEAFF
TGTGCCAGCAGAGGCTCAGCGGGGACGAACACTGAAGCTTTCTTT
>TRBD2|TRBJ2-5|-|TRBV7-2
CASSPSGGSTSETQYF
TGTGCCAGCAGCCCCAGCGGGGGATCTACCTCGGAGACCCAGTACTTC
>TRBD1|TRBJ2-7|-|TRBV29-1
CSVRQGRYEQYF
TGCAGCGTTAGACAGGGTCGGTACGAGCAGTACTTC